This T cell receptor (beta chain) emerged from a study of cytomegalovirus exposure and HLA in healthy donors. As for the study in general: The roughly 120 million unique TCR beta sequences, from 150 million to 200 million T cells, were found by an earlier analysis.

Points on this clone: Antigen unknown.

Findings and limits, study-wide: TCR beta V- and J-gene trimming was later associated with a missense DCLRE1C variant.

The CDR3 is 16 residues long. The V end lost 0 bases, the J end lost 1 base, and 12 bases lay between the germline ends. Looked up from germline, CDR1 is SGHVS and CDR2 is FQNEAQ. The PCR was carried out with 60 Vbeta primers and 13 Jbeta primers. Some clones are missing from TCRdb's copy, which holds only in-frame ones; the method was immunoSEQ multiplex PCR. The data show hundreds of thousands of clones, more than 75% seen once. Sequenced material: PBMCs. J is TRBJ1-1 and V is TRBV7-8; D unresolved. The clonotype was recovered from a girl between 2 and 10 years old in good health and CMV-seronegative. In DNA form, the CDR3 reads TGTGCCAGCAGCTTAGCGCAGAGGGAATCGAACACTGAAGCTTTCTTT. Protein: CASSLAQRESNTEAFF. The entire variable domain, with the rest obtained from reference TRBV7-8 and TRBJ1-1, is as follows: GAGVSQSPRYKVAKRGQDVALRCDPISGHVSLFWYQQALGQGPEFLTYFQNEAQLDKSGLPSDRFFAERPEGSVSTLKIQRTQQEDSAVYLCASSLAQRESNTEAFFGQGTRLTVV.